These 14 T cell receptor beta chains were sequenced from one sample in a study of T cell responses to AZD1222 COVID-19 vaccine. TCRdb keeps only in-frame clones here, not all; method: immunoSEQ multiplex PCR. The sample contains some 200,000 clones, almost 95% of which appear only once. The sequences come from peripheral blood, collected on day 0 of AZD1222 vaccination. The receptors come from an adult in good health.

V and J are TRBV5-1 and TRBJ1-1; maybe TRBD1 (5 bases). CDR3 length: 14 residues. Deletions cut 2 bases from V and 2 bases from J, with 10 bases between. Germline values: CDR1 SGHRS, CDR2 YFSETQ. CDR3 in amino acids: CASSFSGVNTEAFF. The CDR3 nucleotides read TGCGCCAGCAGCTTTTCGGGGGTTAACACTGAAGCTTTCTTT.

With regard to this clone: At one end the junction does not follow the germline gene, possibly because of a read error. V and J are TRBV6-5 and TRBJ2-1; the D gene is possibly TRBD1 (6 bases). Germline CDR1 reads MNHEY; CDR2 reads SVGAGI. The CDR3 is 14 residues long. The DNA for the CDR3 is TGTGCCACCAGTACACAGGGCTCCTACAATGAGCAGTTCTTC. Its translation is CATSTQGSYNEQFF.

This sequence joins TRBV24-1 and TRBJ1-2; no clear D. Looked up from germline, CDR1 is KGHDR and CDR2 is SFDVKD. V was shortened by 4 bases and J by 2 bases, with 13 bases between the two germline ends. This CDR3 region has 15 residues. The CDR3 nucleotides are TGTGCCACCAGTGACCCTCGGCGGTCCAACTATGGCTACACCTTC. Amino acid sequence: CATSDPRRSNYGYTF.

V usage is TRBV5-8 and J usage is TRBJ1-1; D is uncertain. Germline loops: CDR1 SGHTS, CDR2 YDEGEE. Trimming removed 3 bases at V and 1 base at J, with 16 bases between. The CDR3 has 16 residues. The CDR3 coding sequence is TGTGCCAGCAGCTACTCGGGCCGGAAAAGGAACACTGAAGCTTTCTTT. Protein product: CASSYSGRKRNTEAFF.

The chain recombines TRBV7-2 with TRBJ2-5; 9 bases agree with TRBD2. The CDR3 extends over 14 amino acids. CDR1 and CDR2 from the germline V gene are SGHTA and FQGNSA. V trimming: 6 bases; J trimming: 5 bases; junction bases outside the gene matches: 7. For the CDR3, the DNA is TGTGCCAGCAGTCATGGACTAGCGCTGGAGACCCAGTACTTC. Amino acids: CASSHGLALETQYF.

The chain has TRBV3-1 (or the pseudogene TRBV3-2) and TRBJ2-5, with D perhaps TRBD2 (6 bases). This CDR3 region has 14 residues. V dropped 2 bases and J dropped 4 bases, with 11 bases sitting between them. Germline V gives CDR1 LGHDT, CDR2 YNNKEL (reference sequence). CDR3 amino acids: CASSQHGTAETQYF. The DNA for the CDR3 is TGTGCCAGCAGCCAACACGGGACTGCAGAGACCCAGTACTTC.

The rearrangement joins TRBV3-1 (or the pseudogene TRBV3-2) to TRBJ2-7, with unresolved D. CDR3 size: 12 residues. V was pared by 4 bases and J by 7 bases, with 11 bases between. From germline, CDR1 is LGHDT and CDR2 YNNKEL (reference sequence). Written as DNA, the CDR3 is TGTGCCAGCAGCCCGGGTTCACAAGAGCAGTACTTC. Translated, it gives CASSPGSQEQYF.

The chain employs TRBV2 and TRBJ2-3, with unresolved D. This CDR3 has 13 amino acids. Trimming removed 4 bases from V and 2 bases from J, with 7 bases in between. In germline, CDR1 is SNHLY, CDR2 FYNNEI. The CDR3 nucleotides are TGTGCCAGCAGTGTTGACATCACAGATACGCAGTATTTT. It yields the protein CASSVDITDTQYF.

The chain is built from TRBV5-8 and TRBJ2-6; D gene unclear. V dropped 5 bases and J dropped 0 bases, with 9 bases sitting between them. CDR3 size: 15 residues. Germline CDR1 reads SGHTS; CDR2 reads YDEGEE. CDR3 protein: CASSVTGSGANVLTF. CDR3 DNA: TGTGCCAGCAGTGTGACGGGCTCTGGGGCCAACGTCCTGACTTTC.

The chain uses TRBV2 and TRBJ2-3, with D possibly TRBD2 on 6 matching bases. Trimming stripped 7 bases from V and 4 bases from J, with 18 bases between. Germline V gene sequence: CDR1 SNHLY, CDR2 FYNNEI. CDR3 length: 15 amino acids. The CDR3 region is CASNRGLLPPDTQYF. DNA for the CDR3: TGTGCCAGCAACCGGGGACTCCTACCACCAGATACGCAGTATTTT.

The chain joins TRBV14 to TRBJ1-2; D is unresolved. The CDR3 consists of 18 residues. Germline V lookup: CDR1 SGHDN, CDR2 FVKESK. Trimming removed 1 base at V and 5 bases at J, with 23 bases between. CDR3: CASSQVSLGGRLSYGYTF. The CDR3, as DNA: TGTGCCAGCAGCCAAGTATCCCTCGGCGGGCGTCTTTCATATGGCTACACCTTC. Supplemented by reference TRBV14 and TRBJ1-2, the full variable domain reads EAGVTQFPSHSVIEKGQTVTLRCDPISGHDNLYWYRRVMGKEIKFLLHFVKESKQDESGMPNNRFLAERTGGTYSTLKVQPAELEDSGVYFCASSQVSLGGRLSYGYTFGSGTRLTVV.

This chain uses TRBV5-1 with TRBJ2-7; 10 positions agree with TRBD2. With V trimmed by 5 bases and J by 1 base, 9 bases remained unmatched. Germline-derived CDR1 and CDR2 are SGHRS and YFSETQ. The CDR3 loop spans 16 amino acids. The CDR3 loop reads CASRLAGGTYSYEQYF. The CDR3, as DNA: TGCGCCAGCAGGTTAGCGGGAGGAACGTATTCCTACGAGCAGTACTTC.

The CDR3 coding sequence is TGTGCCAGTAGTAGAGGGGAAAGCACAGATACGCAGTATTTT. It encodes CASSRGESTDTQYF. The chain is built from TRBV19 and TRBJ2-3; D assignment may be TRBD1 or TRBD2 (5 bases each). Germline CDR1 reads LNHDA; CDR2 reads SQIVND (reference sequence). This CDR3 is built from 14 residues. The V end lost 4 bases, the J end lost 0 bases, and 8 bases lay between the germline ends.

The rearrangement joins TRBV4-2 to TRBJ2-5; 15 nucleotides agree with TRBD2. Unmatched junction bases numbered 8, after V lost 4 bases and J lost 5 bases. Germline V gives CDR1 LGHNA, CDR2 YNFKEQ. This CDR3 is built from 17 residues. CDR3: CASSPYGTSGGLETQYF. For the CDR3, the DNA is TGTGCCAGCAGCCCTTATGGGACTAGCGGGGGGTTGGAGACCCAGTACTTC.